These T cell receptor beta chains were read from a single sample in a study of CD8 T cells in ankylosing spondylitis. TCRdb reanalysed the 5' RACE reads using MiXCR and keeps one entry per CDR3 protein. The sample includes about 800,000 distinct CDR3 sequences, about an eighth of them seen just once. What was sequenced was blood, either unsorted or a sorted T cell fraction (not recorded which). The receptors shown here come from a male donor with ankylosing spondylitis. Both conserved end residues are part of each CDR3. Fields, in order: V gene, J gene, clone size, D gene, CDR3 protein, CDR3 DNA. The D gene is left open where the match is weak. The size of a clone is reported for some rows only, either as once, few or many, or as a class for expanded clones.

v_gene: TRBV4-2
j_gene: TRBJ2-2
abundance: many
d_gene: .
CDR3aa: CASTRPLGGGELFF
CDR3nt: TGTGCCAGCACGCGCCCTCTGGGGGGCGGGGAGCTGTTTTTT

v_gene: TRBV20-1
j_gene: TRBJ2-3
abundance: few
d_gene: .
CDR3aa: CSAAGLIFTDTQYF
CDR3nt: TGCAGTGCTGCGGGACTTATCTTCACAGATACGCAGTATTTT

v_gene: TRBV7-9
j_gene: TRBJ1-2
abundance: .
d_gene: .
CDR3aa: CASSLRDGGTYGYTF
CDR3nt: TGTGCCAGCAGCTTGAGGGACGGGGGGACGTATGGCTACACCTTC

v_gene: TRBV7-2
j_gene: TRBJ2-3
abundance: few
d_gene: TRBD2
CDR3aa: CASSFSSGRDDTQYF
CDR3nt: TGTGCCAGCAGCTTTAGTAGCGGGAGAGACGATACGCAGTATTTT

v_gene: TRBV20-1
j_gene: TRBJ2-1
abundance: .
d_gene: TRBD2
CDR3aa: CSARILAGGPEGNEQFF
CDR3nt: TGCAGTGCTAGAATACTAGCGGGAGGGCCGGAAGGCAATGAGCAGTTCTTC

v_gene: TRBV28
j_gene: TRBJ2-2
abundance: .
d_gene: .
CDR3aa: CASSCRSAGELFF
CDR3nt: TGTGCCAGCAGTTGTAGGTCGGCCGGGGAGCTGTTTTTT

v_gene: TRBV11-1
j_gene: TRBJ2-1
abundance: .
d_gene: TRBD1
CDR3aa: CASSSDRGDTEQFF
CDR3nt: TGTGCCAGCAGCTCGGACAGGGGAGATACTGAGCAGTTCTTC

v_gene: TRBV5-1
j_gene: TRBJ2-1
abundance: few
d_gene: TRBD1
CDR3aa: CASSSIPGTGLNEQFF
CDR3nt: TGCGCCAGCAGCTCTATTCCCGGGACAGGGTTAAATGAGCAGTTCTTC

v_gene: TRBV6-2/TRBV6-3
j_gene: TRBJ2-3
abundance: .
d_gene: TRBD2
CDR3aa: CASSYGRESTDTQYF
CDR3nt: TGTGCCAGCAGTTACGGGCGGGAGAGCACAGATACGCAGTATTTT

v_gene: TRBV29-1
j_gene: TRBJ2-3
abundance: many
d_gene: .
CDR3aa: CSVAGRSTDTQYF
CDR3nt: TGCAGCGTTGCTGGCAGGAGCACAGATACGCAGTATTTT

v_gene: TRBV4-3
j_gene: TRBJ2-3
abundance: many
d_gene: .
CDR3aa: CASSQDRGFTDTQYF
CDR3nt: TGCGCCAGCAGCCAAGACAGGGGATTCACAGATACGCAGTATTTT

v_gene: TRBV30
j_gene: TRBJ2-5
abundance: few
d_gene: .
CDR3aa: CAWSTQGETQYF
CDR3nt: TGTGCCTGGAGTACACAAGGGGAGACCCAGTACTTC

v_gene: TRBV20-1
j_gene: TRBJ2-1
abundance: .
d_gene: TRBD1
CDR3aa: CSATGTVNNNEQIF
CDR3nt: TGCAGTGCTACCGGGACAGTGAATAACAATGAGCAGATCTTC

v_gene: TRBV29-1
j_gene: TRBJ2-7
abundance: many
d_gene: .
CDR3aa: CSVVIAGGFHEQYF
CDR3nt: TGCAGCGTTGTAATTGCAGGGGGGTTCCACGAGCAGTACTTC

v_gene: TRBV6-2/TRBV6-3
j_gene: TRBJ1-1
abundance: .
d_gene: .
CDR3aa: CASRNRFGWTEAFF
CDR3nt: TGTGCCAGCAGAAACAGGTTTGGTTGGACTGAAGCTTTCTTT

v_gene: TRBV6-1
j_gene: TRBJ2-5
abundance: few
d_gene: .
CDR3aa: CASTRPGTETQYF
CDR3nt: TGTGCCAGCACCCGCCCGGGGACGGAGACCCAGTACTTC

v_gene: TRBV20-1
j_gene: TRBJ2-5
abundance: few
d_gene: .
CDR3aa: CSARDWGALQETQYF
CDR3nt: TGCAGTGCTAGAGATTGGGGGGCCCTCCAAGAGACCCAGTACTTC

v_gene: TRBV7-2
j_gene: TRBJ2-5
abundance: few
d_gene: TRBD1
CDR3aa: CASRRGQGRWGRETQYF
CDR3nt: TGTGCCAGCAGACGGGGACAGGGAAGATGGGGGCGAGAGACCCAGTACTTC

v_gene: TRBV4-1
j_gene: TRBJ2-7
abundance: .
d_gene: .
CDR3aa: CASSQGQTLSYEQYF
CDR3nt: TGCGCCAGCAGCCAGGGACAAACCCTCTCCTACGAGCAGTACTTC

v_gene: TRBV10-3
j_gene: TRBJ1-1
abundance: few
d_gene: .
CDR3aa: CAISELENTEAFF
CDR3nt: TGTGCCATCAGTGAGTTGGAGAACACTGAAGCTTTCTTT

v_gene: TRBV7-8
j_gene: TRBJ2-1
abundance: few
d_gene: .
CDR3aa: CASSFQFSYNEQFF
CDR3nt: TGTGCCAGCAGCTTCCAGTTCTCCTACAATGAGCAGTTCTTC

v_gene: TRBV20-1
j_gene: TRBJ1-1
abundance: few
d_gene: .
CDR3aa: CSANRQENTEAFF
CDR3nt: TGCAGTGCTAATCGACAGGAGAACACTGAAGCTTTCTTT

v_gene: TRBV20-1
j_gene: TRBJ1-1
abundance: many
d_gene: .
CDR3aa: CSARDRTGAFF
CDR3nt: TGCAGTGCTAGAGATCGGACCGGAGCTTTCTTT

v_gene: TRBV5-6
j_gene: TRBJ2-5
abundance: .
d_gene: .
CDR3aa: CASTYGLTKETQYF
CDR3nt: TGTGCCAGCACCTACGGACTCACCAAAGAGACCCAGTACTTC

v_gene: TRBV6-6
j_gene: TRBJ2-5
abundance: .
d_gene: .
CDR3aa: CASKPGAETQYF
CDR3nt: TGTGCCTCTAAACCTGGGGCAGAGACCCAGTACTTC

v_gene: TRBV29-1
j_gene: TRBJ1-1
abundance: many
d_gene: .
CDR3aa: CSVARQLMNTEAFF
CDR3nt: TGCAGCGTTGCCCGCCAGCTCATGAACACTGAAGCTTTCTTT

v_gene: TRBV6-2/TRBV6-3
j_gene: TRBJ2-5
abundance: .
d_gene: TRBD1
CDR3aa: CASSHKDREYQETQYF
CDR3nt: TGTGCCAGCAGTCACAAGGACAGGGAGTACCAAGAGACCCAGTACTTC

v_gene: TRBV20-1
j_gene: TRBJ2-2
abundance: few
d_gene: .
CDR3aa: CSARQGPNTGELFF
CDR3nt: TGCAGTGCTAGGCAGGGACCGAACACCGGGGAGCTGTTTTTT

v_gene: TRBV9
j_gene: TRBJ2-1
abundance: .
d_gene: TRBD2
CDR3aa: CASSVVGGGVNNEQFF
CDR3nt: TGTGCCAGCAGCGTAGTGGGCGGGGGGGTCAACAATGAGCAGTTCTTC

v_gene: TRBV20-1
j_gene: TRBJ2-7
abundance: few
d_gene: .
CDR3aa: CSGVPRNGRGYEQYF
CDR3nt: TGCAGTGGAGTCCCAAGGAACGGAAGAGGCTACGAGCAGTACTTC

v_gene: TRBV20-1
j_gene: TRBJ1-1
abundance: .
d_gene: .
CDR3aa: CSARGFAEAFF
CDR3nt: TGCAGTGCTAGGGGGTTCGCTGAAGCTTTCTTT

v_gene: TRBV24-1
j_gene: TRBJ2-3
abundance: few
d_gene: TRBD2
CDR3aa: CATSDRLSAGGGDTQYF
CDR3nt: TGTGCCACCAGTGATCGCCTCTCGGCGGGGGGAGGAGATACGCAGTATTTT

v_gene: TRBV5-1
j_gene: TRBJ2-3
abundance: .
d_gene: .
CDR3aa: CASSLAYADTQYF
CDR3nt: TGCGCCAGCAGCTTGGCGTACGCGGACACGCAGTATTTT

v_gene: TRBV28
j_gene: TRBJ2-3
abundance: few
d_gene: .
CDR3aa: CASSLFVLLGDTQYF
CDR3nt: TGTGCCAGCAGTTTATTCGTCTTGTTGGGAGATACGCAGTATTTT

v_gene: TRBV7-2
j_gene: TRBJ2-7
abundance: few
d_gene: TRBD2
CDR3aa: CASSLLASGAYEQYF
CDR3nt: TGTGCCAGCAGCTTACTAGCTAGCGGGGCCTACGAGCAGTACTTC

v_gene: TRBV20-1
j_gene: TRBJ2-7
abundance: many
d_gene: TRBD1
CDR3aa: CSAWRQGFNEQYF
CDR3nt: TGCAGTGCTTGGCGACAGGGATTCAACGAGCAGTACTTC